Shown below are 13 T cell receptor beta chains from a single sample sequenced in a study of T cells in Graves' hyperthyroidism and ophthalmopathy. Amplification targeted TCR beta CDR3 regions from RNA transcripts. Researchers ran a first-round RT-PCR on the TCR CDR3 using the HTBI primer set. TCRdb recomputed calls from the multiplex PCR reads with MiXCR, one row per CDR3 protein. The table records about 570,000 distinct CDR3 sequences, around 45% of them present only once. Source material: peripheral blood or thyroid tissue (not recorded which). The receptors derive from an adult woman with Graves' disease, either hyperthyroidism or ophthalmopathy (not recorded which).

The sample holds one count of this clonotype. In nucleotides, the CDR3 is TGTGCCAGCAAGATCGGGACCCAGTACTTC. This sequence encodes CASKIGTQYF. J is TRBJ2-5 and V is TRBV2; D not certain. V was pared by 7 bases and J by 7 bases, with 7 bases between. CDR3 length equals 10 residues. Germline CDR1 and CDR2: SNHLY and FYNNEI.

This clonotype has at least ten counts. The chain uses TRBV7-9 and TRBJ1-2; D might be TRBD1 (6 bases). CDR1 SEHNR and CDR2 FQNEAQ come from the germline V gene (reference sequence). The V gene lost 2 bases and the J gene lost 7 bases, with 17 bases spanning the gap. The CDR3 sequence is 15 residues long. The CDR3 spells CASSLWVQGGSGYTF. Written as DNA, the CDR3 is TGTGCCAGCAGCTTATGGGTACAGGGCGGCAGTGGCTACACCTTC.

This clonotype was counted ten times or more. Here the CDR3 DNA reads TGTGCCAGCAGCCGACAGGGTAGGTGGCAGCCCCAGCATTTT. Protein product: CASSRQGRWQPQHF. This rearrangement joins TRBV12-3 or TRBV12-4 to TRBJ1-5, with TRBD1 matching 7 bases. Trimming cost V 6 bases and J 7 bases; bases outside gene matches: 9. The CDR3 totals 14 residues.

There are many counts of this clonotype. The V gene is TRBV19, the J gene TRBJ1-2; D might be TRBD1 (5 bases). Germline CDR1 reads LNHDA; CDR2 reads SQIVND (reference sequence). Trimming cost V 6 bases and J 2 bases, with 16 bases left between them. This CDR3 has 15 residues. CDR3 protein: CASSPTGPSNYGYTF. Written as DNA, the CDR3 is TGTGCCAGTAGCCCTACAGGACCATCCAACTATGGCTACACCTTC.

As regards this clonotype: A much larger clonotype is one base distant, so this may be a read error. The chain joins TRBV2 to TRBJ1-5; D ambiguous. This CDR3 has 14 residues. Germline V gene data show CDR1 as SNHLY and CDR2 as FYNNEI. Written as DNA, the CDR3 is TGTGCCAGCAGTATAGGTCAGAGCAATCAGCCCCGGCATTTT. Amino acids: CASSIGQSNQPRHF.

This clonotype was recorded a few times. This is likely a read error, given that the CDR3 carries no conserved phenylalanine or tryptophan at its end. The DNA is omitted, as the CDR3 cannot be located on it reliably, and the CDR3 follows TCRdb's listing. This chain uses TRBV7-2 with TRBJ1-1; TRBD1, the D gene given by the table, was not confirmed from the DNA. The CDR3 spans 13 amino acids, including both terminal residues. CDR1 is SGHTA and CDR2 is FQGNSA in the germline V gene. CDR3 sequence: CASSLGSSRGVIY.

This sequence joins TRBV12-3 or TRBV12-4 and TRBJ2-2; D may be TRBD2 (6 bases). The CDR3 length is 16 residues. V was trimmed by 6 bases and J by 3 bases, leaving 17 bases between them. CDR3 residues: CASSPGVGGYTGELFF. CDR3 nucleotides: TGTGCCAGCAGCCCCGGGGTCGGGGGTTACACCGGGGAGCTGTTTTTT.

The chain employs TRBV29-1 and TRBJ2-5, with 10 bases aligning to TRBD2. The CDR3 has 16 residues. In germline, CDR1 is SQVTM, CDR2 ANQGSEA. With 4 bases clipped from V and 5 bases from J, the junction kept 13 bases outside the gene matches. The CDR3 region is CSVVWTSGSSIETQYF. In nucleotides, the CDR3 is TGCAGCGTTGTTTGGACTAGCGGATCCTCCATCGAGACCCAGTACTTC.

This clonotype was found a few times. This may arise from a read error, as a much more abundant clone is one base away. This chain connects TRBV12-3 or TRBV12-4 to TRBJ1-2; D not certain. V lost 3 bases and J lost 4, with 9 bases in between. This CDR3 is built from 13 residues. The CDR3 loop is CASSLVGRYGYTF. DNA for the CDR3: TGTGCCAGCAGTTTGGTGGGTCGCTATGGCTACACCTTC.

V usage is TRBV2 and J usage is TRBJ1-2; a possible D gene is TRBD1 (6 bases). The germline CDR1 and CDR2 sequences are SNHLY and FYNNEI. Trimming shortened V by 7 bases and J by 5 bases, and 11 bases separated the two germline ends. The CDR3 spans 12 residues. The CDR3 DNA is TGTGCCAGCAAACGGGACACTTATGGCTACACCTTC. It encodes CASKRDTYGYTF.

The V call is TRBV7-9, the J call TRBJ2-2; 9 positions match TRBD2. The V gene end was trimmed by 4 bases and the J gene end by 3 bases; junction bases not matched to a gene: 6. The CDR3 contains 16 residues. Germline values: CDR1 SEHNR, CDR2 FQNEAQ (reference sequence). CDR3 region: CASSSTGTSYTGELFF. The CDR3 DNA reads TGTGCCAGCAGCTCAACCGGGACTAGCTACACCGGGGAGCTGTTTTTT.

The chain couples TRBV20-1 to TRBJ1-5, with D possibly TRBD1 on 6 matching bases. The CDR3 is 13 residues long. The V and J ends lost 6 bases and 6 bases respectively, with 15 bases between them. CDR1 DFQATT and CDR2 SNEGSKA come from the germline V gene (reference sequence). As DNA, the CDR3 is TGCAGTGCCACTTTCAGGGGTTCTCAGCCCCAGCATTTT. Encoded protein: CSATFRGSQPQHF.

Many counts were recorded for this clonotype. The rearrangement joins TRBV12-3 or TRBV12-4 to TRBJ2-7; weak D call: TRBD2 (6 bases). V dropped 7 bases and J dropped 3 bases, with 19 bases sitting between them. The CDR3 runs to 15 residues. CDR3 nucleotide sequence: TGTGCCAGCAAATCACCCGGGACTGGAGGCTACGAGCAGTACTTC. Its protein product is CASKSPGTGGYEQYF.